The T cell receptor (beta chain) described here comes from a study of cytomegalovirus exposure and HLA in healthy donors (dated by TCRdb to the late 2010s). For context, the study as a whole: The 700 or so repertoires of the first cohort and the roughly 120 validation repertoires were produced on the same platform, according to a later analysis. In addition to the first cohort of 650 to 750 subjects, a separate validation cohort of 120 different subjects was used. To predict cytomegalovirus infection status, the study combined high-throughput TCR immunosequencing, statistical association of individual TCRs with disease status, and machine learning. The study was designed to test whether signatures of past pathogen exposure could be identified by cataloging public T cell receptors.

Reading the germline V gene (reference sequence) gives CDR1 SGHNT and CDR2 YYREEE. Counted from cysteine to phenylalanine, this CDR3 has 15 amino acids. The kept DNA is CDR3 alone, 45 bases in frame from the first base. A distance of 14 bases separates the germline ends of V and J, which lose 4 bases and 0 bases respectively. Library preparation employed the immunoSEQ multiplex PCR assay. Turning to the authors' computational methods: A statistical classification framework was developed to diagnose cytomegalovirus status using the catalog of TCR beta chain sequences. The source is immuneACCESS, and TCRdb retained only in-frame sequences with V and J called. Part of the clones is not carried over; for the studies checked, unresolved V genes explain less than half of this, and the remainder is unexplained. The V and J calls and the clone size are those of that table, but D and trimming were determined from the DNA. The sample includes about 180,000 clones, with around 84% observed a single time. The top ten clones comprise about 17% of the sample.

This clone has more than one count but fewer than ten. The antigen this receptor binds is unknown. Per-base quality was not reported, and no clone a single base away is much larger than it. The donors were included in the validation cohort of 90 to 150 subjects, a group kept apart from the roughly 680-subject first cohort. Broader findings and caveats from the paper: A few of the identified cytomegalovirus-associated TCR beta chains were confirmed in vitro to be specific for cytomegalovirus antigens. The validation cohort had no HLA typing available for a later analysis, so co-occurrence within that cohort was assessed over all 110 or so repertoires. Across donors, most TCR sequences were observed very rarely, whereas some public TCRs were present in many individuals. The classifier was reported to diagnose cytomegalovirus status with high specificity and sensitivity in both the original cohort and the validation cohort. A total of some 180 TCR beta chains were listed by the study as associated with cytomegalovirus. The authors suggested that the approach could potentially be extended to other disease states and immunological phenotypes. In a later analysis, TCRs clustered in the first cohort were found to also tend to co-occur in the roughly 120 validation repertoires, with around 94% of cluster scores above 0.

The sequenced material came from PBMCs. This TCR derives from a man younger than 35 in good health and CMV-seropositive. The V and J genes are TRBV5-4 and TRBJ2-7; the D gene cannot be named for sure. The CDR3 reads CASSQDRSSSYEQYF. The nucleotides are TGTGCCAGCAGCCAAGATCGGAGCAGCTCCTACGAGCAGTACTTC.